This entry describes one T cell receptor (beta chain). The antigen remains unidentified. These data belong to a study of cytomegalovirus exposure and HLA in healthy donors. The overall study: From donors who were HLA-typed, an early data release held 70 million to 90 million unique TCRs. Whole-study results and caveats: As was reported, the HLA-A and HLA-B alleles of most subjects were accurately predicted from TCR beta sequences. Earlier analysis looked at TCR beta V segments, and most were productive about 90% or about 30% of the time. Apparent HLA restriction characterized most CMV-associated TCR beta chains in a later analysis.

Primers included in the PCR were 60 Vbeta and 13 Jbeta primers. Here immunoSEQ multiplex PCR was the method, and the copy in TCRdb shows in-frame clones only, minus some. Of 100,000 or so clones listed, around 84% are singletons. Specimen: PBMCs. The TCR originated in a man aged 18 to 30 in good health and CMV-seronegative.

In nucleotides, the CDR3 is TGTGCCACCAGCAGGGACAGGGCAGGACTCCACACCTTC. The encoded protein is CATSRDRAGLHTF. J is TRBJ1-2 and V is TRBV15, with 8 bases identical to TRBD1. V shed 3 bases and J 12 bases; nucleotides not matched to a gene: 9. CDR3 length: 13 amino acids. The germline V gene encodes CDR1 LNHNV and CDR2 YYDKDF (reference sequence).